This T cell receptor (beta chain) was obtained from a study of cytomegalovirus exposure and HLA in healthy donors. Study-level points and caveats: A later analysis found that most CMV-associated TCR beta chains appeared HLA-restricted.

The PCR employed 60 Vbeta primers together with 13 Jbeta primers. TCRdb's copy holds only in-frame clones and misses some; the assay was immunoSEQ multiplex PCR. Of some 190,000 clones in the sample, roughly 77% were seen once. The V gene's germline CDR1 is SGHRS and CDR2 YFSETQ. V lost 8 bases and J lost 3; bases outside the gene matches: 13. This CDR3 comprises 16 residues. This clone was detected only once. What it binds is not known. Sequenced input: PBMCs. The sequence was collected from a woman in her 30s in good health and CMV-seronegative. The chain combines TRBV5-1 with TRBJ1-1, with TRBD1 identical over 10 bases. The CDR3 region is CASRTGTGVVDTEAFF. In DNA, the CDR3 is TGCGCCAGTAGAACCGGGACAGGGGTCGTGGACACTGAAGCTTTCTTT.